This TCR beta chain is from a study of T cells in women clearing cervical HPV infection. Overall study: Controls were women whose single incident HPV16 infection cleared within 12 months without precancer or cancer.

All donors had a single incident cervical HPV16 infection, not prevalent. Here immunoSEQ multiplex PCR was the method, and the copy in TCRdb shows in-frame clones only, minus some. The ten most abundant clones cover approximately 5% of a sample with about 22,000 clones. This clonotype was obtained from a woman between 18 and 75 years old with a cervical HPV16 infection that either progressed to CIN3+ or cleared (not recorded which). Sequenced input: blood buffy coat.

The CDR3 region is CASSFTGASLGYTF. The sequenced part of the CDR3 DNA is TGTGCCAGCAGTTTTACAGGGGCATCCCTTGGC. The chain carries TRBV7-9 and TRBJ1-2; 7 bases line up with TRBD1. The read ends 3 residues before the CDR3 terminus; that terminus is restored from the germline J gene. The junction had 11 bases not matched to a gene; V was cut back by 6 bases and J by 7 bases. The germline V gene encodes CDR1 SEHNR and CDR2 FQNEAQ (reference sequence). The CDR3 loop spans 14 amino acids.